Shown below are 8 T cell receptor beta chains from a single sample sequenced in a study of blood T cells in healthy people across ages. A second PCR, run for roughly 7 to 12 cycles, used a sample-barcoded 5' primer plus a J-beta primer mix. In TCRdb, the 5' RACE reads were re-called with MiXCR into one record per CDR3 protein. The table lists over 600,000 distinct CDR3 sequences, around 50% of them singletons, with approximately 18% in the top ten. The sequencing sample was made of blood. The receptors come from a man older than 75 in good health.

V is TRBV4-3 and J is TRBJ2-6, with 9 bases identical to TRBD2. The CDR3 is made up of 19 amino acids. Per the germline V gene, CDR1 is LGHNA and CDR2 is YSLEER. Losses at the gene ends were 5 bases for V and 2 bases for J; bases not matched to a gene: 13. The chain's CDR3 is CASSDLRQLAGTGANVLTF. The CDR3 DNA is TGCGCCAGCAGCGACCTAAGGCAACTAGCGGGTACTGGGGCCAACGTCCTGACTTTC.

The V call is TRBV20-1, the J call TRBJ2-5; D may correspond to TRBD1 or TRBD2 (5 bases each). CDR3 length: 14 amino acids. Trimming removed 5 bases at V and 5 bases at J, with 18 bases between. CDR1 and CDR2 from the germline V gene are DFQATT and SNEGSKA (reference sequence). The CDR3, as DNA: TGCAGTGCTGGAGTCTCTCCCAGGGAGGAGACCCAGTACTTC. This gives the protein CSAGVSPREETQYF.

This chain uses TRBV7-2 with TRBJ2-1; the D is unclear. V shed 4 bases and J shed 3 bases, with 16 bases lying between them. Germline-derived CDR1 and CDR2 are SGHTA and FQGNSA. CDR3 size: 16 residues. This chain's CDR3 is CASSSGGKRDYNEQFF. CDR3 bases: TGTGCCAGCAGCTCCGGTGGCAAAAGAGACTACAATGAGCAGTTCTTC.

Only a few counts were recorded for this clonotype. The chain is built from TRBV20-1 and TRBJ2-1; D gene uncertain. The V end was cut by 3 bases, the J end by 0 bases, with 12 bases between. There are 15 residues in the CDR3. The germline gives CDR1 DFQATT, CDR2 SNEGSKA (reference sequence). Written as DNA, the CDR3 is TGCAGTGCTAGCCCAGCGACAAGCTCCTACAATGAGCAGTTCTTC. Translated: CSASPATSSYNEQFF.

There are many counts of this clonotype. The chain carries TRBV2 and TRBJ2-5; D possibly corresponds to TRBD2 (6 bases). V was cut by 3 bases and J by 11 bases, with 16 bases left in between. The CDR3 is 13 residues long. Germline values: CDR1 SNHLY, CDR2 FYNNEI. The CDR3: CASSERGYNEQYF. The CDR3 nucleotides read TGTGCCAGCAGTGAGCGGGGATACAATGAGCAGTACTTC. Variable domain in full (rest from reference TRBV2 and TRBJ2-5): EPEVTQTPSHQVTQMGQEVILRCVPISNHLYFYWYRQILGQKVEFLVSFYNNEISEKSEIFDDQFSVERPDGSNFTLKIRSTKLEDSAMYFCASSERGYNEQYFGPGTRLLVL.

This clonotype has at least ten counts. This chain uses TRBV27 with TRBJ2-3, with no clear D. V dropped 7 bases and J dropped 2 bases, with 13 bases sitting between them. From germline, CDR1 is MNHEY and CDR2 SMNVEV (reference sequence). The CDR3 totals 14 residues. The CDR3 is CASKVAGITDTQYF. In nucleotides, the CDR3 is TGTGCCAGCAAGGTGGCAGGAATCACAGATACGCAGTATTTT.

A word on this clonotype: A single base separates this from a much larger clone, so it may be a read error. The rearrangement uses TRBV18 and TRBJ2-3; a possible D gene is TRBD1 (6 bases). Germline V CDR1 and CDR2: KGHSH, LQKENI. Between the trimmed V and J ends, which lost 10 bases and 4 bases, there was a span of 21 bases. The CDR3 has 15 amino acids. The CDR3 DNA is TGTGCCAACTCGCCCGATTTGACAGGCGCAGATACGCAGTATTTT. Its translation: CANSPDLTGADTQYF. Using reference TRBV18 and TRBJ2-3 for the parts outside the CDR3, the full variable domain is NAGVMQNPRHLVRRRGQEARLRCSPMKGHSHVYWYRQLPEEGLKFMVYLQKENIIDESGMPKERFSAEFPKEGPSILRIQQVVRGDSAAYFCANSPDLTGADTQYFGPGTRLTVL.

The chain has TRBV6-6 and TRBJ2-3, with D perhaps assigned TRBD1 or TRBD2 (5 bases each). This CDR3 is 14 amino acids long. Germline loops: CDR1 MNHNY, CDR2 SVGAGI (reference sequence). Trimming took off 7 bases at V and 0 bases at J, with 11 bases between the two ends. The CDR3 nucleotides read TGTGCCAGCAACCGGGACGTTAGCACAGATACGCAGTATTTT. Residues: CASNRDVSTDTQYF.